This T cell receptor beta chain was found in a study of T cells in Graves' hyperthyroidism and ophthalmopathy. An approximately 10 ml volume of fresh peripheral blood provided the PBMCs. This clonotype was seen repeatedly, ten times or more. Its matching antigen is unknown. Study-wide points: Model predictions of ophthalmopathy came a median approximately seven months before onset. Within blood appeared most thyroid clonotypes that had expanded above 0.001.

There were TCR beta CDR3 regions amplified from RNA transcripts. Using the HTBI primer set, a first-round RT-PCR was run on the TCR CDR3. Using its own MiXCR run on the multiplex PCR reads, TCRdb lists one record per CDR3 protein. The sample lists about 500,000 distinct CDR3 sequences, roughly 18% occurring once. There are 16 residues in the CDR3. Trimming removed 0 bases from V and 0 bases from J, with 11 bases in between. The germline V gene has CDR1 LGHNT and CDR2 FRNRAP. This rearrangement joins TRBV12-5 to TRBJ1-1; D is undetermined. This TCR came from a woman aged 18-29 years with Graves' ophthalmopathy. Sequenced input: blood. DNA for the CDR3: TGTGCTAGTGGTTTGGTACTAGGAGAGATGAACACTGAAGCTTTCTTT. Translating gives CASGLVLGEMNTEAFF.